The 14 T cell receptor beta chains given below trace back to one sample, sequenced in a study of cytomegalovirus exposure and HLA in healthy donors. Primers: 60 Vbeta forward and 13 Jbeta reverse. The repertoire was sequenced with immunoSEQ multiplex PCR; TCRdb's copy has only in-frame clones and lacks some. The sample lists more than 60,000 clones; 78% were seen once. The material sequenced was PBMCs. These receptor sequences come from a woman aged 40 to 50 in good health and CMV-seropositive.

This clone was seen more than once but under ten times. This chain connects TRBV5-4 to TRBJ1-4; 7 bases fit TRBD1. The germline V gene encodes CDR1 SGHNT and CDR2 YYREEE (reference sequence). The CDR3 is made up of 15 amino acids. The V gene end was trimmed by 0 bases and the J gene end by 3 bases; junction bases not matched to a gene: 2. CDR3 sequence (DNA): TGTGCCAGCAGCTTGGCTGGGACAGCTAATGAAAAACTGTTTTTT. Translating it yields CASSLAGTANEKLFF.

The V gene is TRBV7-2, the J gene TRBJ2-7; 10 bases fit TRBD1. This CDR3 is 17 amino acids long. V lost 1 base to trimming and J lost 3 bases; unmatched junction nucleotides: 9. Germline assignment: CDR1 SGHTA and CDR2 FQGNSA. For the CDR3, the DNA is TGTGCCAGCAGCTTAGGACAGGGGGCGCAAATGCGCTACGAGCAGTACTTC. Translated, it gives CASSLGQGAQMRYEQYF.

The V call is TRBV7-8, the J call TRBJ2-5, with D tentatively TRBD1 (5 bases). This CDR3 spans 15 amino acids. Trimming took 5 bases from V and 4 from J, leaving 17 bases between them. Germline CDR1 and CDR2: SGHVS and FQNEAQ. The DNA of the CDR3 is TGTGCCAGCAGCCCAGTTCTGGACATGCGAGAGACCCAGTACTTC. This gives the protein CASSPVLDMRETQYF.

This chain connects TRBV6-6 to TRBJ1-4; 10 bases are shared with TRBD1. This CDR3 spans 15 amino acids. Per the germline V gene, CDR1 is MNHNY and CDR2 is SVGAGI (reference sequence). V dropped 2 bases and J dropped 7; count of bases not matched to a gene: 4. CDR3 coding DNA: TGTGCCAGCAGTTACGTTGGGACAGGGGTTGAAAAACTGTTTTTT. Translating it yields CASSYVGTGVEKLFF.

A few counts support this clone. V usage is TRBV5-1 and J usage is TRBJ1-5; 9 nucleotides agree with TRBD1. The CDR3 spans 15 residues. Germline CDR1 reads SGHRS; CDR2 reads YFSETQ. J was trimmed by 7 bases and V by 4 bases; bases with no gene match: 9. CDR3 DNA sequence: TGCGCCAGCAGCCCCACAGGGGGCGCGGGACAGCCCCAGCATTTT. Its protein is CASSPTGGAGQPQHF.

This clone has more than one count but fewer than ten. The chain carries TRBV27 and TRBJ2-1; 7 bases match TRBD2. The junction had 6 bases not matched to a gene; V was cut back by 4 bases and J by 9 bases. Germline assignment: CDR1 MNHEY and CDR2 SMNVEV (reference sequence). The CDR3 sequence is 13 residues long. The CDR3 DNA reads TGTGCCAGCAGTTACACTAGCGTAAGTGAGCAGTTCTTC. Protein product: CASSYTSVSEQFF.

V and J are TRBV29-1 and TRBJ2-1; TRBD1 matches at 7 bases. Germline CDR1 reads SQVTM; CDR2 reads ANQGSEA. With 6 bases clipped from V and 9 bases from J, the junction kept 11 bases outside the gene matches. The CDR3 spans 13 residues. In DNA, the CDR3 is TGCAGCGTCGCCGCCTCGACAGGGACTGAGCAGTTCTTC. Translation: CSVAASTGTEQFF.

The chain couples TRBV20-1 to TRBJ1-1, with D possibly TRBD1 on 5 matching bases. The CDR3 is 9 residues long. Trimming stripped 6 bases from V and 11 bases from J, with 10 bases between. The germline CDR1 and CDR2 sequences are DFQATT and SNEGSKA (reference sequence). The CDR3 bases are TGCAGTGCACGGACATGGGCTTTCTTT. Its translation is CSARTWAFF.

The genes are TRBV5-4 and TRBJ1-2; D is unclear. V was clipped by 5 bases and J by 8 bases, with 16 bases between them. This CDR3 contains 13 residues. Germline lookup yields CDR1 SGHNT and CDR2 YYREEE (reference sequence). As DNA, the CDR3 is TGTGCCAGCAGTCCATCGGCAGACTGGGGCTACACCTTC. Its protein product is CASSPSADWGYTF.

This clone was seen just once. This chain links TRBV6-5 with TRBJ1-2; unclear D gene. The germline CDR1 and CDR2 sequences are MNHEY and SVGAGI. V was pared by 0 bases and J by 0 bases, with 8 bases between. This CDR3 region has 15 residues. As DNA, the CDR3 is TGTGCCAGCAGTTACTCTTCAACACCTAACTATGGCTACACCTTC. Its protein is CASSYSSTPNYGYTF.

The DNA of the CDR3 is TGTGCCAGCAGTTTATTGGGGACTAGCGGGGGGGCAGATGAGCAGTTCTTC. This gives the protein CASSLLGTSGGADEQFF. The chain is built from TRBV27 and TRBJ2-1; 16 positions match TRBD2. CDR1 is MNHEY and CDR2 is SMNVEV in the germline V gene (reference sequence). V was pared by 1 base and J by 8 bases, with 5 bases of the junction left unmatched. The CDR3 consists of 17 residues.

This clone was found a few times. V is TRBV6-1 and J is TRBJ2-7, with TRBD1 identical over 7 bases. Trimming removed 5 bases from V and 13 bases from J; junction bases left unmatched: 8. The CDR3 loop spans 11 amino acids. Germline CDR1 and CDR2: MNHNS and SASEGT. The CDR3 coding sequence is TGTGCCAGCAGTTACGAGACAGGGTTCTACTTC. It yields the protein CASSYETGFYF.

The chain employs TRBV2 and TRBJ2-1, with 15 bases identical to TRBD2. The ends lost 5 bases at V and 13 bases at J; junction bases unmatched: 12. The CDR3 is 16 amino acids. Germline loops: CDR1 SNHLY, CDR2 FYNNEI. CDR3 amino acids: CASSLERTSGGAYQFF. The CDR3 DNA sequence: TGTGCCAGCAGTCTTGAACGGACTAGCGGGGGGGCGTACCAGTTCTTC.

DNA of the CDR3: TGCGCCAGCAGTCAATCGGTCGGGGACGAGCAGTACTTC. Amino acid sequence: CASSQSVGDEQYF. This rearrangement joins TRBV23-1 to TRBJ2-7, with D possibly being TRBD2 (5 bases). TRBV23-1 is given ORF status, its function remaining uncertain. The V end lost 0 bases, the J end lost 5 bases, and 8 bases lay between the germline ends. CDR3 size: 13 residues.